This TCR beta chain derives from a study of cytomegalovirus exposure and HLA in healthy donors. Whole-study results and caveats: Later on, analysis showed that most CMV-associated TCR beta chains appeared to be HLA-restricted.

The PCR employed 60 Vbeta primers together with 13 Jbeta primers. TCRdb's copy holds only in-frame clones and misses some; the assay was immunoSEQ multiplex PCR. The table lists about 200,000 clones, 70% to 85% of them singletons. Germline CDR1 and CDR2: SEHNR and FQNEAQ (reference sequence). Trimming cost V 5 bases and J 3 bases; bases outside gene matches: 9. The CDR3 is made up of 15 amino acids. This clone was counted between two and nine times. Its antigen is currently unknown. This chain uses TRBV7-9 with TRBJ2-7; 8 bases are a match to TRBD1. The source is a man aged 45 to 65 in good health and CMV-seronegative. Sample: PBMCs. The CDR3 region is CASSHPGDRGYEQYF. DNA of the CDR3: TGTGCCAGCAGCCATCCCGGCGACAGGGGCTACGAGCAGTACTTC.